Presented here are 3 T cell receptor beta chains from one specimen sequenced in a study of blood T cell repertoires in COVID-19. Using immunoSEQ multiplex PCR, the repertoire was profiled, and TCRdb retains in-frame clones only, with some absent. This sample has about 150,000 clones; roughly nine tenths occur once, and the top ten carry approximately 0.55%. The sequenced sample consisted of peripheral blood. These receptors were taken from a man between 45 and 60 years old with acute or convalescent COVID-19.

The rearrangement uses TRBV15 and TRBJ2-2; D unclear. Germline V gene lookup returns CDR1 LNHNV and CDR2 YYDKDF (reference sequence). The CDR3 consists of 17 residues. The germline V and J ends were trimmed by 0 bases and 2 bases, with 13 bases remaining between them. CDR3 protein: CATSRDRVSYNTGELFF. CDR3 nucleotide sequence: TGTGCCACCAGCAGAGATCGGGTCAGCTATAACACCGGGGAGCTGTTTTTT.

This clone was recorded once. This chain connects TRBV28 to TRBJ1-2, with unresolved D. CDR3 size: 12 residues. V dropped 4 bases and J dropped 4 bases, with 7 bases sitting between them. Germline V gene lookup returns CDR1 MDHEN and CDR2 SYDVKM. CDR3 sequence reads: CASSWEGYGYTF. CDR3 bases: TGTGCCAGCAGTTGGGAGGGCTATGGCTACACCTTC.

This chain connects TRBV7-9 to TRBJ1-1; 8 nucleotides agree with TRBD1. This CDR3 has 14 residues. V shed 3 bases, J shed 7 bases, and the junction held 7 bases outside the gene matches. The germline CDR1 and CDR2 sequences are SEHNR and FQNEAQ (reference sequence). CDR3 protein: CASSLQGAFGEAFF. CDR3 in DNA: TGTGCCAGCAGCTTGCAGGGGGCTTTTGGTGAAGCTTTCTTT.